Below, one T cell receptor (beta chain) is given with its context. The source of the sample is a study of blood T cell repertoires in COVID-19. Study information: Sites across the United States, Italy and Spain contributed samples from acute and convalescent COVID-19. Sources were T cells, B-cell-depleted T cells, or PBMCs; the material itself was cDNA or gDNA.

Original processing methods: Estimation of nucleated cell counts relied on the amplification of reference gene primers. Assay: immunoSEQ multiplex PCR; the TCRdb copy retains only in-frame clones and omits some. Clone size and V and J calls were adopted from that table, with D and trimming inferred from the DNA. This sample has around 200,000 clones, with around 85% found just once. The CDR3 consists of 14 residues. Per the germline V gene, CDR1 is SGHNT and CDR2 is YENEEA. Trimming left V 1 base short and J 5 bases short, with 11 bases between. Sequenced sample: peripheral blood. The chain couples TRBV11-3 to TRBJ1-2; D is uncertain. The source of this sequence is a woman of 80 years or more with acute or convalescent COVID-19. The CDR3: CASSLGGSGYGYTF. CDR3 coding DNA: TGTGCCAGCAGCTTAGGTGGCTCGGGATATGGCTACACCTTC.